These 17 T cell receptor beta chains share one sample of origin, sequenced in a study of regulatory dendritic cells for organ transplantation. Allogeneic regulatory or mature dendritic cells were co-cultured for roughly five days with CFSE-labeled sorted T cells at 1:10. These TCRs' antigens remain unknown. Clones were read by immunoSEQ multiplex PCR, and TCRdb kept only the in-frame ones, dropping some. The sample lists 15,000 to 20,000 clones, around 79% seen once, with more than 3% in the top ten. Material: memory CD4+ T cells from blood cultured with regulatory dendritic cells. The subset: CD45RO+ memory T cells. The receptors originated from a human donor in good health.

The rearrangement uses TRBV7-9 and TRBJ2-3, with 10 bases aligning to TRBD2. The trim removed 5 bases at V and 6 bases at J, leaving 11 bases unmatched. The germline V gene encodes CDR1 SEHNR and CDR2 FQNEAQ (reference sequence). The CDR3 sequence is 16 residues long. CDR3 loop: CASSPGTSASRDTQYF. The CDR3 coding sequence is TGTGCCAGCAGCCCAGGGACTAGCGCGTCGAGGGATACGCAGTATTTT.

This CDR3 reads CASSSGWVGNSPLHF. In DNA form, the CDR3 reads TGTGCCAGCAGCTCCGGTTGGGTGGGAAATTCACCCCTCCACTTT. The J gene is TRBJ1-6, the V gene TRBV5-4; no reliable D call. CDR1 and CDR2 (germline): SGHNT, YYREEE (reference sequence). CDR3 length equals 15 residues. The V and J ends lost 3 bases and 7 bases respectively, with 14 bases between them. The full variable domain, completed using reference TRBV5-4 and TRBJ1-6, is ETGVTQSPTHLIKTRGQQVTLRCSSQSGHNTVSWYQQALGQGPQFIFQYYREEENGRGNFPPRFSGLQFPNYSSELNVNALELDDSALYLCASSSGWVGNSPLHFGNGTRLTVT.

This chain uses TRBV4-3 with TRBJ1-1, with 9 bases matching TRBD1. Germline trimming cut 0 bases from V and 10 bases from J; bases unmatched to any gene: 6. This CDR3 is 14 amino acids long. Germline V gene sequence: CDR1 LGHNA, CDR2 YSLEER. The CDR3: CASSQEQDRGAAFF. In DNA, the CDR3 is TGCGCCAGCAGCCAAGAACAGGACAGGGGCGCAGCTTTCTTT.

The count of this clone is one. CDR3 sequence: CASSLFGTQYF. The DNA of the CDR3 is TGTGCCAGCAGCTTGTTTGGGACCCAGTACTTC. The V call is TRBV7-6, the J call TRBJ2-5; D call uncertain. V was cut by 3 bases and J by 7 bases, with 6 bases left in between. Looked up from germline, CDR1 is SGHVS and CDR2 is FNYEAQ. The CDR3 sequence is 11 residues long.

The chain employs TRBV15 and TRBJ1-1, with a tentative D call TRBD1 (5 bases). This CDR3 region has 16 residues. V lost 3 bases and J 0 bases, leaving 14 bases between the germline ends. The germline V gene has CDR1 LNHNV and CDR2 YYDKDF (reference sequence). CDR3 in amino acids: CATSRETGTVNTEAFF. The CDR3 DNA is TGTGCCACCAGCAGGGAAACCGGGACGGTGAACACTGAAGCTTTCTTT.

The chain recombines TRBV6-1 with TRBJ2-2, with 7 bases identical to TRBD2. Unmatched junction bases numbered 5, after V lost 7 bases and J lost 3 bases. The germline V gene has CDR1 MNHNS and CDR2 SASEGT. The CDR3 loop spans 14 amino acids. CDR3 in amino acids: CASNYAGDTGELFF. The CDR3 nucleotides read TGTGCCAGCAATTACGCGGGGGACACCGGGGAGCTGTTTTTT.

The V call is TRBV7-3, the J call TRBJ2-7, with 9 bases fitting TRBD1. CDR3 size: 15 residues. The J segment lost 3 bases and the V segment lost 5 bases, leaving 8 bases of the junction unmatched. The germline CDR1 and CDR2 sequences are SGHTA and FQGTGA. CDR3 protein: CASSPTGTGLYEQYF. CDR3 bases: TGTGCCAGCAGCCCGACCGGGACAGGGCTCTACGAGCAGTACTTC.

This clone showed up just once. The chain carries TRBV2 and TRBJ2-7; TRBD1 might be the D (6 bases). Germline lookup yields CDR1 SNHLY and CDR2 FYNNEI. CDR3 length equals 15 residues. Trimming removed 5 bases at V and 5 bases at J, with 19 bases between. CDR3 in amino acids: CASSFDGGDKDEQYF. In DNA form, the CDR3 reads TGTGCCAGCAGTTTTGATGGGGGCGATAAGGACGAGCAGTACTTC. Drawing the rest from reference TRBV2 and TRBJ2-7, the complete variable domain is EPEVTQTPSHQVTQMGQEVILRCVPISNHLYFYWYRQILGQKVEFLVSFYNNEISEKSEIFDDQFSVERPDGSNFTLKIRSTKLEDSAMYFCASSFDGGDKDEQYFGPGTRLTVT.

As regards this clone: Relative to the germline gene, one junction end is altered; a read error may explain this. The chain links TRBV7-7 to TRBJ1-2; 9 bases agree with TRBD1. CDR1 is SSHAT and CDR2 is FNYEAQ in the germline V gene (reference sequence). This CDR3 contains 15 residues. The DNA for the CDR3 is TGTGCTAGCAGCCTCACAGGGGGCCTAGGTCGTGGCTACACCTTC. This gives the protein CASSLTGGLGRGYTF.

The rearrangement uses TRBV6-5 and TRBJ2-5; 10 bases fit TRBD2. The J call may be incorrect, as the DNA end agrees better with TRBJ2-7. Germline-derived CDR1 and CDR2 are MNHEY and SVGAGI. CDR3 length: 13 amino acids. CDR3 loop: CASMKREGYEQYF. The CDR3 bases are TGTGCCAGCATGAAGCGGGAGGGCTACGAGCAGTACTTC.

The V and J genes are TRBV15 and TRBJ1-1; perhaps TRBD1 as D (6 bases). Trimming took 1 base from V and 2 from J, leaving 8 bases between them. CDR3 size: 14 residues. The germline V gene encodes CDR1 LNHNV and CDR2 YYDKDF (reference sequence). In DNA form, the CDR3 reads TGTGCCACCAGCAGAGGACAGGCAAACACTGAAGCTTTCTTT. It translates to CATSRGQANTEAFF.

This sequence joins TRBV4-2 and TRBJ1-1, with a weak D call TRBD1 (6 bases). This CDR3 comprises 16 residues. V was clipped by 2 bases and J by 2 bases, with 15 bases between them. Germline assignment: CDR1 LGHNA and CDR2 YNFKEQ. Written as DNA, the CDR3 is TGTGCCAGCAGCCAAACCAAGGACAGCTACAACACTGAAGCTTTCTTT. It encodes CASSQTKDSYNTEAFF.

The rearrangement links TRBV6-5 to TRBJ1-1, with a possible D match to TRBD1 (5 bases). This CDR3 spans 14 amino acids. V lost 3 bases and J lost 9, with 17 bases in between. From germline, CDR1 is MNHEY and CDR2 SVGAGI. CDR3 protein: CASSYDQGRVKAFF. CDR3 bases: TGTGCCAGCAGTTATGACCAGGGAAGGGTGAAAGCTTTCTTT.

V usage is TRBV11-1 and J usage is TRBJ2-1; 14 bases agree with TRBD2. V shed 4 bases and J 10 bases; nucleotides not matched to a gene: 9. Germline values: CDR1 SGHAT, CDR2 FQDESV (reference sequence). The CDR3 has 16 residues. In DNA, the CDR3 is TGTGCCAGCAGCTCTTCTCGACTAGCGGGAGGGGGGGAGCAGTTCTTC. Translating gives CASSSSRLAGGGEQFF.

This rearrangement joins TRBV6-1 to TRBJ1-5; 7 bases fit TRBD1. The ends lost 10 bases at V and 2 bases at J; junction bases unmatched: 11. CDR3 size: 15 residues. Germline lookup yields CDR1 MNHNS and CDR2 SASEGT. The chain's CDR3 is CAIKQGKDGNQPQHF. CDR3 bases: TGTGCCATCAAACAGGGGAAAGACGGCAATCAGCCCCAGCATTTT.

This clone was observed a handful of times. V is TRBV19 and J is TRBJ2-5; 7 nucleotides agree with TRBD1. The CDR3 is 15 residues long. The germline CDR1 and CDR2 sequences are LNHDA and SQIVND (reference sequence). V lost 6 bases, J lost 3 bases, and 10 bases stayed unmatched. The CDR3, as DNA: TGTGCCAGTAGAATGTTTGGGGACAGTAAAGAGACCCAGTACTTC. This codes for CASRMFGDSKETQYF.

This chain uses TRBV5-4 with TRBJ2-3, with a tentative D call TRBD1 (5 bases). This CDR3 contains 15 residues. Deletions cut 4 bases from V and 1 base from J, with 13 bases between. CDR1 and CDR2 from the germline V gene are SGHNT and YYREEE (reference sequence). The CDR3 DNA reads TGTGCCAGCAGCCCGGAAGGCAGGGGCACAGATACGCAGTATTTT. Its protein is CASSPEGRGTDTQYF.